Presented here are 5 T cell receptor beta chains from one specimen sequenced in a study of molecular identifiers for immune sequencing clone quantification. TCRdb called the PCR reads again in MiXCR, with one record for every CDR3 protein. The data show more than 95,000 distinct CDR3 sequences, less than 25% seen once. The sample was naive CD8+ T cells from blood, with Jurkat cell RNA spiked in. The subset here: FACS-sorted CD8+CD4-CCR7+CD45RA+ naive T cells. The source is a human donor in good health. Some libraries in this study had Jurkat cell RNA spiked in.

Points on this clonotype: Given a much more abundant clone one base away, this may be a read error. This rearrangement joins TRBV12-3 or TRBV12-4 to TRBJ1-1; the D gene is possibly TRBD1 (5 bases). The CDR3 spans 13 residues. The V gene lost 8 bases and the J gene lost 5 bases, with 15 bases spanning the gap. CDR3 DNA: TGTGCCAGCCGCTTTGGGGGTTGGACTGAAGCTTTCTTT. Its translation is CASRFGGWTEAFF.

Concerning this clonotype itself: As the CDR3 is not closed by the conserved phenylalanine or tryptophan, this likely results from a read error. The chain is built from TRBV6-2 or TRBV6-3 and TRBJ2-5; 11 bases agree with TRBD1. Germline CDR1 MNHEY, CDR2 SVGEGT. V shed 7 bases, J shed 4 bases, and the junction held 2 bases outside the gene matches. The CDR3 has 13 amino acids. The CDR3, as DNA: TGTGCCAGCAAGGACAGGGGGCGAGAGACCCAGTACTCC. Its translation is CASKDRGRETQYS.

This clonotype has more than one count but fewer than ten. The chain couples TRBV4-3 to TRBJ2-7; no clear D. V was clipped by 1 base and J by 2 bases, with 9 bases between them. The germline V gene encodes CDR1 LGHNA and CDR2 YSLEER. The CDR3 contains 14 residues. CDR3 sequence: CASSQGGSAYEQYF. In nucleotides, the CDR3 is TGCGCCAGCAGCCAAGGGGGTTCAGCCTACGAGCAGTACTTC.

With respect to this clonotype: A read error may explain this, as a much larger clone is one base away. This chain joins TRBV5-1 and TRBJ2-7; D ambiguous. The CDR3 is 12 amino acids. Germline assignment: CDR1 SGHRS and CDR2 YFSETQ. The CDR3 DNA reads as TGCGCCAGCAGCCTAGTTTTGGACGAGCAGCACTTC. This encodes CASSLVLDEQHF.

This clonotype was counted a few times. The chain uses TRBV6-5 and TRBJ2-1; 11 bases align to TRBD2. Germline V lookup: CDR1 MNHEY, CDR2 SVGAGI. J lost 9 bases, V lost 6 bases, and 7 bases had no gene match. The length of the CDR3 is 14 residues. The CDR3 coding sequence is TGTGCCAGCAGCCCTCTAGCGGGAGGTGGTGAGCAGTTCTTC. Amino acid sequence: CASSPLAGGGEQFF.